These T cell receptor beta chains were read from a single sample in a study of T-cell reconstitution after alpha-beta-depleted transplantation in children. TCRdb itself ran the PCR reads through MiXCR, one entry per CDR3 protein. The sample yields around 210,000 distinct CDR3 sequences, about 7% seen once. The source was PBMCs, collected before TCRalphabeta/CD19-depleted stem cell transplant. The receptors come from a boy younger than 10 with acute lymphoblastic leukemia, due to receive a stem cell transplant. CDR3s include the opening cysteine and the closing phenylalanine or tryptophan. A D gene is named only where the DNA matches it firmly. The size of a clone is reported for some rows only, either as once, few or many, or as a class for expanded clones.

j_call | v_call | d_call | clone_size | cdr3_aa | cdr3_nt
TRBJ2-1 | TRBV29-1 | TRBD2 | many | CSVEGWVLAGANNEQFF | TGCAGCGTCGAAGGGTGGGTTCTAGCGGGGGCTAACAATGAGCAGTTCTTC
TRBJ2-3 | TRBV28 | TRBD2 | many | CASSFERGPLYF | TGTGCCAGCAGTTTTGAGCGGGGCCCGTTGTATTTT
TRBJ2-2 | TRBV15 | - | - | CATSSERAARTIGELFF | TGTGCCACCAGCAGTGAACGGGCCGCCCGAACAATCGGGGAGCTGTTTTTT
TRBJ1-1 | TRBV28 | - | many | CASSLDRITEAFF | TGTGCCAGCAGTTTAGACAGGATTACTGAAGCTTTCTTT
TRBJ2-3 | TRBV7-6 | TRBD2 | - | CASSPKGLAGGTDTQYF | TGTGCCAGCAGCCCCAAGGGACTAGCGGGAGGTACAGATACGCAGTATTTT
TRBJ1-5 | TRBV12-3/TRBV12-4 | - | - | CASSLNNDNQPQHF | TGTGCCAGCAGTTTGAACAACGACAATCAGCCCCAGCATTTT
TRBJ2-1 | TRBV19 | - | few | CASSIVTVGGNEQFF | TGTGCCAGTAGTATAGTGACAGTTGGGGGCAATGAGCAGTTCTTC
TRBJ2-7 | TRBV11-2 | - | many | CASSLGHIGTYEQYF | TGTGCCAGCAGCTTAGGACACATTGGAACCTACGAGCAGTACTTC
TRBJ2-2 | TRBV29-1 | TRBD2 | many | CSVTLAGEVGELFF | TGCAGCGTAACGCTAGCGGGAGAGGTCGGGGAGCTGTTTTTT
TRBJ2-7 | TRBV5-5 | TRBD1 | few | CASGNRGEGEQYF | TGTGCCAGCGGTAACAGGGGAGAGGGCGAGCAGTACTTC
TRBJ2-3 | TRBV18 | TRBD1 | many | CASTGGVRGRIANTSTDTQYF | TGTGCCAGCACCGGCGGTGTCAGGGGGAGAATAGCGAACACTAGCACAGATACGCAGTATTTT
TRBJ2-5 | TRBV29-1 | TRBD2 | many | CSVRPSGRVETQYF | TGCAGCGTGAGGCCTAGCGGGAGAGTGGAGACCCAGTACTTC
TRBJ1-5 | TRBV5-6 | - | few | CASSPSSVAGYQPQHF | TGTGCCAGCAGCCCCTCTAGCGTTGCGGGCTATCAGCCCCAGCATTTT
TRBJ1-1 | TRBV7-2 | - | many | CASSLVREAFF | TGTGCCAGCAGCTTAGTCCGTGAAGCTTTCTTT
TRBJ2-2 | TRBV30 | - | few | CAWNLIGQGRAGELFF | TGTGCCTGGAACCTTATCGGGCAGGGGAGGGCCGGGGAGCTGTTTTTT
TRBJ1-5 | TRBV7-2 | TRBD1 | many | CASSLDREVQPQHF | TGTGCCAGCAGTCTTGACAGGGAGGTTCAGCCCCAGCATTTT
TRBJ2-7 | TRBV5-1 | - | - | CASRPMGRTAYEQYF | TGCGCCAGCAGACCAATGGGACGGACTGCCTACGAGCAGTACTTC
TRBJ2-7 | TRBV7-9 | - | many | CASSLVVSYEQYF | TGTGCCAGCAGCTTAGTTGTCTCCTACGAGCAGTACTTC
TRBJ2-7 | TRBV25-1 | - | many | CASSETGRTYEQYF | TGTGCCAGCAGTGAAACGGGCAGAACCTACGAGCAGTACTTC
TRBJ1-2 | TRBV7-2 | TRBD1 | few | CASSHGTGVYGYTF | TGTGCCAGCAGCCATGGGACAGGGGTTTATGGCTACACCTTC
TRBJ1-2 | TRBV11-2 | - | few | CASSPLLQGSGYTF | TGTGCCAGCAGCCCCCTATTGCAGGGTAGTGGCTACACCTTC
TRBJ1-2 | TRBV5-6 | - | - | CASTAGGTNYGYTF | TGTGCCAGCACCGCGGGGGGGACTAACTATGGCTACACCTTC
TRBJ1-5 | TRBV12-3/TRBV12-4 | TRBD1 | - | CASSFYGQGAGQPQHF | TGTGCCAGCAGTTTCTACGGACAGGGGGCCGGTCAGCCCCAGCATTTT
TRBJ1-4 | TRBV7-2 | - | many | CASSLSRGFNEKLFF | TGTGCCAGCAGCCTCTCCCGGGGATTTAATGAAAAACTGTTTTTT
TRBJ2-1 | TRBV9 | - | many | CASSPTDSYNEQFF | TGTGCCAGCAGCCCAACCGACAGCTACAATGAGCAGTTCTTC
TRBJ2-1 | TRBV20-1 | TRBD2 | many | CSAPWGGTYNEFF | TGCAGTGCTCCTTGGGGGGGGACCTACAATGAGTTCTTC
TRBJ2-5 | TRBV15 | TRBD1 | many | CATSPTGGLETQYF | TGTGCCACCAGCCCGACAGGGGGCCTTGAGACCCAGTACTTC
TRBJ2-4 | TRBV6-2/TRBV6-3 | TRBD2 | - | CASSYSARKAGEKNIQYF | TGTGCCAGCAGTTACTCGGCTCGTAAAGCGGGGGAGAAAAACATTCAGTACTTC
TRBJ2-1 | TRBV20-1 | TRBD2 | once | CSARASGGVEQFF | TGCAGTGCTAGAGCCAGCGGGGGGGTTGAGCAGTTCTTC
TRBJ2-2 | TRBV5-1 | TRBD2 | - | CASSFTGGMNTGELFF | TGCGCCAGCAGCTTCACCGGGGGGATGAACACCGGGGAGCTGTTTTTT
TRBJ2-7 | TRBV20-1 | TRBD1 | many | CSAGSSGTGGYEQYF | TGCAGTGCTGGGAGTTCCGGGACAGGGGGCTACGAGCAGTACTTC
TRBJ2-7 | TRBV7-2 | TRBD1 | many | CASSLRQGHYEQYF | TGTGCCAGCAGCCTAAGACAGGGCCACTACGAGCAGTACTTC
TRBJ2-1 | TRBV7-6 | - | many | CASSLSVGSEQFF | TGTGCCAGCAGCTTGTCGGTGGGGAGTGAGCAGTTCTTC
TRBJ2-7 | TRBV7-9 | - | few | CASSGGTVGHEQYF | TGTGCCAGCAGCGGCGGGACAGTAGGGCACGAGCAGTACTTC
TRBJ2-7 | TRBV20-1 | - | few | CSALPTGSHEQYF | TGCAGTGCCCTACCCACAGGGAGCCACGAGCAGTACTTC
TRBJ1-5 | TRBV20-1 | TRBD1 | few | CSASRTGANQPQHF | TGCAGTGCTAGTCGGACAGGGGCCAATCAGCCCCAGCATTTT
TRBJ2-1 | TRBV27 | - | many | CASSLGTHQRIF | TGTGCCAGCAGTTTAGGTACTCACCAAAGGATCTTC
TRBJ1-5 | TRBV2 | - | - | CASRGDQPQHF | TGTGCCAGCAGGGGTGACCAGCCCCAGCATTTT
TRBJ2-7 | TRBV30 | - | many | CAWSDFSYEQYF | TGTGCCTGGAGTGACTTCTCGTACGAGCAGTACTTC
TRBJ2-5 | TRBV15 | - | many | CATSRDRGLQETQYF | TGTGCCACCAGCAGAGATCGGGGGCTACAAGAGACCCAGTACTTC
TRBJ1-5 | TRBV5-1 | - | many | CASSLEGVGNQPQHF | TGCGCCAGCAGCTTAGAGGGGGTTGGCAATCAGCCCCAGCATTTT
TRBJ2-1 | TRBV20-1 | - | many | CSASGSSYNEQFF | TGCAGTGCTAGCGGAAGCTCCTACAATGAGCAGTTCTTC
TRBJ2-7 | TRBV7-8 | TRBD2 | many | CASSWSGVYEQYF | TGTGCCAGCAGCTGGAGCGGGGTCTACGAGCAGTACTTC
TRBJ1-1 | TRBV4-2 | - | many | CASSHARENTEAFF | TGTGCCAGCAGCCACGCACGGGAGAACACTGAAGCTTTCTTT
TRBJ2-1 | TRBV29-1 | - | many | CSVGGPSNSYNEQFF | TGCAGCGTTGGGGGGCCGTCTAATTCCTACAATGAGCAGTTCTTC
TRBJ2-7 | TRBV7-8 | - | many | CASGPNRVGEQYF | TGTGCCAGCGGGCCGAACAGGGTCGGCGAGCAGTACTTC
TRBJ1-5 | TRBV29-1 | - | many | CSVVVQGDQPQHF | TGCAGCGTTGTGGTACAGGGTGATCAGCCCCAGCATTTT
TRBJ2-1 | TRBV7-2 | TRBD2 | many | CASSVSGGAGENEQFF | TGTGCCAGCAGCGTTAGCGGGGGGGCCGGTGAGAATGAGCAGTTCTTC
TRBJ1-1 | TRBV4-3 | - | few | CASSQGLVGDTEAFF | TGCGCCAGCAGCCAAGGCCTGGTAGGGGACACTGAAGCTTTCTTT
TRBJ2-1 | TRBV12-3/TRBV12-4 | - | - | CASSLSSGVTNEQFF | TGTGCCAGCAGTTTGAGTAGCGGAGTAACGAATGAGCAGTTCTTC
TRBJ1-5 | TRBV5-5 | - | few | CASSLEGLESRHQPQHF | TGTGCCAGCAGCTTGGAGGGCTTAGAGAGTCGACATCAGCCCCAGCATTTT
TRBJ2-4 | TRBV20-1 | - | many | CSARSGSWAKNIQYF | TGCAGTGCTAGAAGTGGAAGTTGGGCCAAAAACATTCAGTACTTC